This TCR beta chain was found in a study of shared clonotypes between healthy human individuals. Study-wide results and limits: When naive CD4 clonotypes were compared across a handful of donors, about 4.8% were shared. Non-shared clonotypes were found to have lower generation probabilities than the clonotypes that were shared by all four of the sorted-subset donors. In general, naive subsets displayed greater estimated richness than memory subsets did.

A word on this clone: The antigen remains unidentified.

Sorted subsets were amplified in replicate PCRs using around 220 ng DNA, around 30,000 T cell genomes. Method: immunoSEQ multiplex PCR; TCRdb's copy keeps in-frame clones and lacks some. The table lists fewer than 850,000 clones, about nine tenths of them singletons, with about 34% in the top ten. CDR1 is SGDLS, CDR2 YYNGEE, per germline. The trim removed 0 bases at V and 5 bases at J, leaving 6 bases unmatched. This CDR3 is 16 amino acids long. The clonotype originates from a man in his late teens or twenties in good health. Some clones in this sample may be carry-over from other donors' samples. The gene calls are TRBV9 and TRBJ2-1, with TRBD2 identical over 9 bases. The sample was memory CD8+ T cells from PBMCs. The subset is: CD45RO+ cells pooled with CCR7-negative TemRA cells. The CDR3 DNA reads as TGTGCCAGCAGCGTAGGGGCTAGCGGGACCCACAATGAGCAGTTCTTC. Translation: CASSVGASGTHNEQFF.